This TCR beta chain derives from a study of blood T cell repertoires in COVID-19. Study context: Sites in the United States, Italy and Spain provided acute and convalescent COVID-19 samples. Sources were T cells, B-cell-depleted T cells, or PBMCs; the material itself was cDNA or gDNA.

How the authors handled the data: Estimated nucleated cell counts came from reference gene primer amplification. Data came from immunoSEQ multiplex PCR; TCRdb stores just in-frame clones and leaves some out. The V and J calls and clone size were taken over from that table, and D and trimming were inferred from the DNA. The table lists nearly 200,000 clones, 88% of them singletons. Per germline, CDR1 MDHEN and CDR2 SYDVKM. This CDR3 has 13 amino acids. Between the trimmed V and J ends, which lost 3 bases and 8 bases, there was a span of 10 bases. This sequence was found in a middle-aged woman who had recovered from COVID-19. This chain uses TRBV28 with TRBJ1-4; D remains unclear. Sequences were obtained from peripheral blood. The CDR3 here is CASSFALREKLFF. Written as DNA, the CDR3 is TGTGCCAGCAGTTTCGCTTTGCGGGAAAAACTGTTTTTT.